This entry is about one T cell receptor (beta chain). Assay: immunoSEQ multiplex PCR; the TCRdb copy retains only in-frame clones and omits some. The sample shows 13,000 to 15,000 clones, approximately 72% of them seen only once. This sample is drawn from a study of neoadjuvant anti-PD-1 for oral cavity cancer. CDR1 KGHSH and CDR2 LQKENI come from the germline V gene. Trimming at V came to 3 bases and at J to 3 bases, leaving 14 bases not matched to a gene. The CDR3 is 19 amino acids. Time point reported: after neoadjuvant nivolumab, at surgical resection. The clonotype comes from a person between 35 and 79 years old with oral cavity squamous cell carcinoma. Source: PBMCs, taken after nivolumab (anti-PD-1) treatment. V gene TRBV18 combines with J gene TRBJ2-4, with TRBD2 matching over 10 bases. The CDR3 DNA reads TGTGCCAGCTCACCCGACTTAGCGGGAGGAAGTGACGGCAAAAACATTCAGTACTTC. Encoded protein: CASSPDLAGGSDGKNIQYF.